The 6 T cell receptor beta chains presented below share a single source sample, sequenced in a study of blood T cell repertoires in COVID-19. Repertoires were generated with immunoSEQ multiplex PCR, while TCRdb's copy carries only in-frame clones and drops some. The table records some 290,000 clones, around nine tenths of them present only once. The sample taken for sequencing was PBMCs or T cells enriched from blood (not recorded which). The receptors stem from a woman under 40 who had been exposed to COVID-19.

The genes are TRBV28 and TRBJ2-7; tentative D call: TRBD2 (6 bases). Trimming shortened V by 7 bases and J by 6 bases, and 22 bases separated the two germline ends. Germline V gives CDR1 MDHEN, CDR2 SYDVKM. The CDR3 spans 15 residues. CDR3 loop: CASTRGGESFGEQYF. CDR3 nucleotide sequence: TGTGCCAGCACCAGAGGCGGGGAGAGCTTTGGCGAGCAGTACTTC.

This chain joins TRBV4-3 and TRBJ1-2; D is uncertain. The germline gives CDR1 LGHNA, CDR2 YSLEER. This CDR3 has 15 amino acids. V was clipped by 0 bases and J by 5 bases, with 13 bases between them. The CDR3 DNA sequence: TGCGCCAGCAGCCAAGACCCCGGAGCGGCGTATGGCTACACCTTC. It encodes CASSQDPGAAYGYTF.

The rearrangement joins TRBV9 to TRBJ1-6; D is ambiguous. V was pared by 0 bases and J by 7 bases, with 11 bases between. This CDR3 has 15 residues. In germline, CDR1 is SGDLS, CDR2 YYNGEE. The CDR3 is CASSVEQRRNSPLHF. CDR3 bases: TGTGCCAGCAGCGTAGAACAGAGACGGAATTCACCCCTCCACTTT.

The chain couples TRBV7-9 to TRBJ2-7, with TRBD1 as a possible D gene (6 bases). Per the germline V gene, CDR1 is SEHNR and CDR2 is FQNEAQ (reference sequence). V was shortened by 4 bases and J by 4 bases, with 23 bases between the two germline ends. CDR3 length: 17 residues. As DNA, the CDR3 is TGTGCCAGCAGCTGGCTTACAGCAGGGGCGCTCTTGTACGAGCAGTACTTC. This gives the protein CASSWLTAGALLYEQYF.

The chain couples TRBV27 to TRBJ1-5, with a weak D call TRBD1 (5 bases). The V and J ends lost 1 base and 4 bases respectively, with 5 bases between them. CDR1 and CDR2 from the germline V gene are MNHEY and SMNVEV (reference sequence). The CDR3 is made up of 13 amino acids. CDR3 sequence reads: CASSLWTNQPQHF. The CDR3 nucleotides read TGTGCCAGCAGTTTATGGACAAATCAGCCCCAGCATTTT.

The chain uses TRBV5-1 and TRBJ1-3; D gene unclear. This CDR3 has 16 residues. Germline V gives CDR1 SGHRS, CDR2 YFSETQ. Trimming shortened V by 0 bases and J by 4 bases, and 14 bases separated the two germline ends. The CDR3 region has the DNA TGCGCCAGCAGCTTGGGATCGACCGTAGCAGGAAACACCATATATTTT. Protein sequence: CASSLGSTVAGNTIYF.